Shown below are 29 T cell receptor beta chains from a single sample sequenced in a study of cytomegalovirus exposure and HLA in healthy donors. PCR used 60 Vbeta primers and 13 Jbeta primers. This table comes from immunoSEQ multiplex PCR, and its TCRdb copy is limited to in-frame clones, with some not included. This table holds 110,000 to 150,000 clones, about 78% found once. Sequenced: PBMCs. These receptor sequences come from a man aged 18-30 years in good health and CMV-seronegative.

The V call is TRBV19, the J call TRBJ1-4, with no clear D. Germline V gene sequence: CDR1 LNHDA, CDR2 SQIVND (reference sequence). This CDR3 comprises 13 residues. V lost 4 bases and J 7 bases, leaving 10 bases between the germline ends. The DNA for the CDR3 is TGTGCCAGTAGTACACAGCTCGGTGAAAAACTGTTTTTT. This gives the protein CASSTQLGEKLFF.

This chain uses TRBV6-5 with TRBJ2-7; a possible D gene is TRBD2 (6 bases). The CDR3 sequence is 14 residues long. The V gene lost 3 bases and the J gene lost 2 bases, with 11 bases spanning the gap. Per germline, CDR1 MNHEY and CDR2 SVGAGI. For the CDR3, the DNA is TGTGCCAGCAGTTATAGGGAGGAAACCTACGAGCAGTACTTC. Its translation: CASSYREETYEQYF.

This chain links TRBV10-1 with TRBJ2-5; a weak D match, TRBD2 (6 bases). The DNA end lines up better with TRBJ2-7; the J call may be wrong. Germline loops: CDR1 WNHNN, CDR2 SYGVQD (reference sequence). This CDR3 is built from 13 residues. The CDR3 spells CASSGGIAYEQYF. The DNA of the CDR3 is TGCGCCAGCAGTGGCGGGATCGCCTACGAGCAGTACTTC.

This rearrangement joins TRBV15 to TRBJ2-4; possibly TRBD2 for D (6 bases). This CDR3 contains 15 residues. V was cut by 1 base and J by 0 bases, with 7 bases left in between. The germline V gene has CDR1 LNHNV and CDR2 YYDKDF (reference sequence). For the CDR3, the DNA is TGTGCCACCAGCAGAGCGGGGGAAGCCAAAAACATTCAGTACTTC. Its translation: CATSRAGEAKNIQYF. Based on the CDR3 plus reference TRBV15 and TRBJ2-4, the full variable domain is DAMVIQNPRYQVTQFGKPVTLSCSQTLNHNVMYWYQQKSSQAPKLLFHYYDKDFNNEADTPDNFQSRRPNTSFCFLDIRSPGLGDTAMYLCATSRAGEAKNIQYFGAGTRLSVL.

This chain joins TRBV25-1 and TRBJ1-1, with D possibly TRBD1 on 6 matching bases. The V end lost 1 base, the J end lost 5 bases, and 17 bases lay between the germline ends. The CDR3 is 16 amino acids. Germline CDR1 and CDR2: MGHDK and SYGVNS. The CDR3 protein is CASSEWNRGSRTEAFF. The CDR3 DNA reads as TGTGCCAGCAGTGAATGGAATAGGGGGAGTCGTACTGAAGCTTTCTTT.

This chain uses TRBV14 with TRBJ2-3; 10 bases align to TRBD1. The CDR3 is 15 amino acids. The J segment lost 1 base and the V segment lost 6 bases, leaving 4 bases of the junction unmatched. The germline gives CDR1 SGHDN, CDR2 FVKESK. CDR3 nucleotide sequence: TGTGCCAGCAGTCGGACAGGGGGGCGCACAGATACGCAGTATTTT. Translation gives CASSRTGGRTDTQYF.

The CDR3 is CASSYGTGEGYEQYF. The DNA for the CDR3 is TGTGCCAGCAGCTACGGGACAGGGGAAGGCTACGAGCAGTACTTC. The rearrangement uses TRBV7-6 and TRBJ2-7; 10 nucleotides match TRBD1. The CDR3 is 15 amino acids. Germline V gene lookup returns CDR1 SGHVS and CDR2 FNYEAQ. V was clipped by 4 bases and J by 3 bases; unmatched bases: 6. Full variable domain (remainder filled in from reference TRBV7-6 and TRBJ2-7): GAGVSQSPRYKVTKRGQDVALRCDPISGHVSLYWYRQALGQGPEFLTYFNYEAQQDKSGLPNDRFSAERPEGSISTLTIQRTEQRDSAMYRCASSYGTGEGYEQYFGPGTRLTVT.

V is TRBV2 and J is TRBJ2-7, with 8 bases lining up with TRBD2. The V gene end was trimmed by 6 bases and the J gene end by 7 bases; junction bases not matched to a gene: 11. The CDR3 totals 14 residues. Germline V gene lookup returns CDR1 SNHLY and CDR2 FYNNEI. CDR3 sequence (DNA): TGTGCCAGCAGCCTAGGACTAGCTTCGTGGGAGCAGTACTTC. Translating it yields CASSLGLASWEQYF.

This sequence joins TRBV5-4 and TRBJ1-5; a possible D gene is TRBD1 (5 bases). The germline V and J ends were trimmed by 0 bases and 7 bases, with 11 bases remaining between them. The CDR3 totals 14 residues. Germline CDR1 SGHNT, CDR2 YYREEE (reference sequence). CDR3: CASSLGGEAQPQHF. The CDR3 DNA reads TGTGCCAGCAGCTTGGGGGGGGAGGCCCAGCCCCAGCATTTT. The full variable domain, rest sourced from reference TRBV5-4 and TRBJ1-5, is ETGVTQSPTHLIKTRGQQVTLRCSSQSGHNTVSWYQQALGQGPQFIFQYYREEENGRGNFPPRFSGLQFPNYSSELNVNALELDDSALYLCASSLGGEAQPQHFGDGTRLSIL.

This clone was seen a handful of times. The chain has TRBV2 and TRBJ2-3; 9 bases align to TRBD2. This CDR3 contains 16 residues. V was pared by 0 bases and J by 1 base, with 2 bases of the junction left unmatched. Germline CDR1 is SNHLY and CDR2 is FYNNEI. CDR3 region: CASSEARGGGTDTQYF. In DNA form, the CDR3 reads TGTGCCAGCAGTGAAGCGCGGGGGGGCGGCACAGATACGCAGTATTTT.

The V call is TRBV28, the J call TRBJ2-1, with 14 nucleotides matching TRBD2. V gave up 6 bases and J gave up 9 bases; unmatched junction bases: 7. Germline V lookup: CDR1 MDHEN, CDR2 SYDVKM. This CDR3 spans 15 amino acids. In DNA form, the CDR3 reads TGTGCCAGCAGCCTGGGACTAGCGGGAGACACTGAGCAGTTCTTC. Its translation is CASSLGLAGDTEQFF.

This clone was recorded a few times. The chain uses TRBV6-1 and TRBJ1-1; 8 nucleotides match TRBD1. CDR1 and CDR2 from the germline V gene are MNHNS and SASEGT. The CDR3 contains 15 residues. Trimming cost V 7 bases and J 1 base; bases outside gene matches: 8. CDR3 DNA sequence: TGTGCCAGCACCTTACTGGACAGGGAGAACACTGAAGCTTTCTTT. It codes for CASTLLDRENTEAFF.

This clone was found a few times. The chain recombines TRBV6-1 with TRBJ2-2; D remains unclear. This CDR3 region has 15 residues. With 4 bases removed from V and 0 bases from J, the gap between germline ends came to 9 bases. CDR1 MNHNS and CDR2 SASEGT come from the germline V gene. CDR3 sequence reads: CASSVFLANTGELFF. The CDR3 region has the DNA TGTGCCAGCAGTGTTTTTCTAGCGAACACCGGGGAGCTGTTTTTT.

This sequence joins TRBV4-1 and TRBJ1-4; TRBD1 matches 9 bases. This CDR3 has 16 amino acids. CDR1 is MGHRA, CDR2 YSYEKL, per germline. V lost 3 bases to trimming and J lost 8 bases; unmatched junction nucleotides: 10. CDR3 region: CASSHSGTGIREKLFF. The CDR3 bases are TGCGCCAGCAGCCACTCCGGGACAGGGATCCGGGAAAAACTGTTTTTT.

The chain employs TRBV23-1 and TRBJ2-2, with 7 bases aligning to TRBD1. TRBV23-1 is annotated as an ORF whose role is uncertain. V gave up 4 bases and J gave up 4 bases; unmatched junction bases: 12. The CDR3 length is 17 residues. The CDR3 sequence is CASSRLIQGSVTGELFF. CDR3 coding DNA: TGCGCCAGCAGTCGACTCATACAGGGGTCGGTCACCGGGGAGCTGTTTTTT.

J is TRBJ1-1 and V is TRBV12-5; a weak D match, TRBD1 (5 bases). CDR3 length equals 15 residues. Trimming removed 1 base at V and 0 bases at J, with 9 bases between. Germline assignment: CDR1 LGHNT and CDR2 FRNRAP. CDR3 region: CASGLEAGMNTEAFF. The CDR3 nucleotides are TGTGCTAGTGGTTTGGAGGCAGGGATGAACACTGAAGCTTTCTTT.

The J gene is TRBJ2-3, the V gene TRBV7-6, with TRBD2 as a possible D gene (6 bases). Germline V lookup: CDR1 SGHVS, CDR2 FNYEAQ. The CDR3 is made up of 16 amino acids. Between the trimmed V and J ends, which lost 1 base and 1 base, there was a span of 12 bases. This chain's CDR3 is CASSLVPRGGTDTQYF. The CDR3 DNA reads as TGTGCCAGCAGCTTAGTTCCCCGCGGGGGCACAGATACGCAGTATTTT. Full variable domain (rest looked up from reference TRBV7-6 and TRBJ2-3): GAGVSQSPRYKVTKRGQDVALRCDPISGHVSLYWYRQALGQGPEFLTYFNYEAQQDKSGLPNDRFSAERPEGSISTLTIQRTEQRDSAMYRCASSLVPRGGTDTQYFGPGTRLTVL.

This clone was counted a few times. The chain joins TRBV19 to TRBJ1-5, with no clear D. The germline gives CDR1 LNHDA, CDR2 SQIVND (reference sequence). There are 16 residues in the CDR3. Trimming took off 2 bases at V and 4 bases at J, with 15 bases between the two ends. This CDR3 reads CASSINAGLKNQPQHF. DNA of the CDR3: TGTGCCAGTAGTATAAATGCGGGGTTGAAGAATCAGCCCCAGCATTTT.

V and J are TRBV5-4 and TRBJ2-7; 8 bases match TRBD1. CDR1 is SGHNT, CDR2 YYREEE, per germline (reference sequence). The CDR3 spans 16 residues. V lost 4 bases, J lost 3 bases, and 12 bases stayed unmatched. The chain's CDR3 is CASSPRGRGSYYEQYF. CDR3 nucleotides: TGTGCCAGCAGCCCCAGGGGGCGCGGGTCCTACTACGAGCAGTACTTC.

V usage is TRBV19 and J usage is TRBJ2-3; TRBD2 matches 11 bases. The germline V gene encodes CDR1 LNHDA and CDR2 SQIVND (reference sequence). The CDR3 runs to 15 residues. The junction had 4 bases not matched to a gene; V was cut back by 5 bases and J by 3 bases. In DNA form, the CDR3 reads TGTGCCAGTAGTGTGACTAGCGGGGCAACAGATACGCAGTATTTT. Encoded protein: CASSVTSGATDTQYF.

The chain is built from TRBV9 and TRBJ2-3, with 8 bases fitting TRBD2. With V trimmed by 0 bases and J by 0 bases, 3 bases remained unmatched. The CDR3 runs to 16 residues. CDR1 SGDLS and CDR2 YYNGEE come from the germline V gene. The CDR3 region has the DNA TGTGCCAGCAGCGTAGCGGGGGGGACGAGCACAGATACGCAGTATTTT. It yields the protein CASSVAGGTSTDTQYF. Complete variable domain (other parts from reference TRBV9 and TRBJ2-3): DSGVTQTPKHLITATGQRVTLRCSPRSGDLSVYWYQQSLDQGLQFLIQYYNGEERAKGNILERFSAQQFPDLHSELNLSSLELGDSALYFCASSVAGGTSTDTQYFGPGTRLTVL.

The chain recombines TRBV5-5 with TRBJ2-7; tentative D call: TRBD1 (5 bases). The CDR3 runs 15 residues. Trimming stripped 1 base from V and 4 bases from J, with 15 bases between. Looked up from germline, CDR1 is SGHKS and CDR2 is YYEKEE (reference sequence). CDR3 amino acids: CASSLSRQWVYEQYF. The CDR3 DNA follows: TGTGCCAGCAGCTTGTCTCGACAGTGGGTATACGAGCAGTACTTC.

The chain is built from TRBV25-1 and TRBJ2-7; D is possibly TRBD2 (7 bases). The CDR3 sequence is 13 residues long. Germline assignment: CDR1 MGHDK and CDR2 SYGVNS. V was trimmed by 3 bases and J by 7 bases, leaving 13 bases between them. The DNA for the CDR3 is TGTGCCAGCAGTGAGAGGGGGGAGGGGGAGCAGTACTTC. It specifies CASSERGEGEQYF.

The rearrangement links TRBV29-1 to TRBJ1-5, with 7 bases that match TRBD1. The trim removed 3 bases at V and 4 bases at J, leaving 6 bases unmatched. Looked up from germline, CDR1 is SQVTM and CDR2 is ANQGSEA. The CDR3 is 14 residues long. The CDR3 region has the DNA TGCAGCGTTGAGGGGACAGCACTTAATCAGCCCCAGCATTTT. Protein: CSVEGTALNQPQHF.

The chain is built from TRBV27 and TRBJ2-2, with 9 positions matching TRBD2. Germline CDR1 MNHEY, CDR2 SMNVEV (reference sequence). With 7 bases clipped from V and 6 bases from J, the junction kept 6 bases outside the gene matches. The CDR3 is 14 amino acids. This CDR3 is CASTPGTSPGELFF. CDR3 nucleotides: TGTGCCAGCACACCCGGGACTAGCCCCGGGGAGCTGTTTTTT.

The genes are TRBV5-6 and TRBJ2-3; 11 bases agree with TRBD1. The V gene end was trimmed by 3 bases and the J gene end by 3 bases; junction bases not matched to a gene: 3. The CDR3 loop spans 15 amino acids. In germline, CDR1 is SGHDT, CDR2 YYEEEE. CDR3 protein: CASSYGTGGTDTQYF. DNA for the CDR3: TGTGCCAGCAGCTACGGGACAGGGGGGACAGATACGCAGTATTTT.

The V and J genes are TRBV5-4 and TRBJ2-3; 10 bases line up with TRBD2. Germline CDR1 is SGHNT and CDR2 is YYREEE (reference sequence). This CDR3 is built from 19 residues. J lost 4 bases, V lost 3 bases, and 17 bases had no gene match. The CDR3 nucleotides are TGTGCCAGCAGCTCCGGCCGGGGAAGCGGGAGGGTCATCCCAGATACGCAGTATTTT. This sequence encodes CASSSGRGSGRVIPDTQYF.

The chain couples TRBV27 to TRBJ2-1; D may be TRBD1 (5 bases). Germline V gene sequence: CDR1 MNHEY, CDR2 SMNVEV (reference sequence). The CDR3 is made up of 15 amino acids. V lost 4 bases to trimming and J lost 7 bases, with 17 bases between them. This CDR3 is CASSSTRDGLNEQFF. The DNA for the CDR3 is TGTGCCAGCAGTTCAACCAGGGATGGCTTGAATGAGCAGTTCTTC.

This clone was recorded once. The chain recombines TRBV19 with TRBJ1-2; 9 bases line up with TRBD1. The CDR3 is made up of 16 amino acids. The J segment lost 2 bases and the V segment lost 6 bases, leaving 10 bases of the junction unmatched. The germline V gene encodes CDR1 LNHDA and CDR2 SQIVND (reference sequence). The CDR3 DNA sequence: TGTGCCAGTAGGACCGGGACAGGGCGGACAAACTATGGCTACACCTTC. Translating it yields CASRTGTGRTNYGYTF. The full variable domain, its missing parts supplied by reference TRBV19 and TRBJ1-2, is DGGITQSPKYLFRKEGQNVTLSCEQNLNHDAMYWYRQDPGQGLRLIYYSQIVNDFQKGDIAEGYSVSREKKESFPLTVTSAQKNPTAFYLCASRTGTGRTNYGYTFGSGTRLTVV.